This section outlines one T cell receptor (beta chain) sequence together with its context. The data originate from a study of cytomegalovirus exposure and HLA in healthy donors. The PCR was carried out with 60 Vbeta primers and 13 Jbeta primers. Sequenced by immunoSEQ multiplex PCR; TCRdb stores in-frame clones only, minus some. The sample shows roughly 130,000 clones, about two thirds of them seen only once. The CDR3 consists of 16 residues. The V gene's germline CDR1 is SGHDN and CDR2 FVKESK. Trimming took 0 bases from V and 0 from J, leaving 11 bases between them. The clonotype comes from a man aged 35 to 55 in good health and CMV-seropositive. V usage is TRBV14 and J usage is TRBJ1-1; no reliable D call. Sequencing was done on a sample of PBMCs. For the CDR3, the DNA is TGTGCCAGCAGCCAAGATATAGGGAGAATGAACACTGAAGCTTTCTTT. Translating it yields CASSQDIGRMNTEAFF.